The TCR beta chain under discussion was sequenced for a study of human T cells and chemical hapten exposure. Turning to this clonotype: Its antigen is still unknown.

Stated time point: pre-sensitization, week 0. Treatment defined: therapeutic diphenylcyclopropenone sensitization with weekly scalp DPC. Those who donated were patients with alopecia, 18 to 70 years of age, and suitable for DPC. Study-level results: No alteration of TCRs above 1 in 1000 frequency was seen with DPC sensitization.

TCRdb called the RACE reads again in MiXCR, with one record for every CDR3 protein. Among more than 150,000 distinct CDR3 sequences listed, around 30% were seen once. This CDR3 is 12 amino acids long. Germline CDR1 reads DFQATT; CDR2 reads SNEGSKA (reference sequence). Sequenced here: whole blood, sampled in connection with sensitization to the hapten diphenylcyclopropenone (DPC). The sequence came from a woman aged 25 to 45 with alopecia areata. Some clones in this sample may be carry-over from other donors' samples. The rearrangement joins TRBV20-1 to TRBJ2-1; 9 positions match TRBD2. CDR3 in amino acids: CSLGGGVREQFF. CDR3 bases: TGCAGCTTGGGCGGGGGGGTACGGGAGCAGTTCTTC.